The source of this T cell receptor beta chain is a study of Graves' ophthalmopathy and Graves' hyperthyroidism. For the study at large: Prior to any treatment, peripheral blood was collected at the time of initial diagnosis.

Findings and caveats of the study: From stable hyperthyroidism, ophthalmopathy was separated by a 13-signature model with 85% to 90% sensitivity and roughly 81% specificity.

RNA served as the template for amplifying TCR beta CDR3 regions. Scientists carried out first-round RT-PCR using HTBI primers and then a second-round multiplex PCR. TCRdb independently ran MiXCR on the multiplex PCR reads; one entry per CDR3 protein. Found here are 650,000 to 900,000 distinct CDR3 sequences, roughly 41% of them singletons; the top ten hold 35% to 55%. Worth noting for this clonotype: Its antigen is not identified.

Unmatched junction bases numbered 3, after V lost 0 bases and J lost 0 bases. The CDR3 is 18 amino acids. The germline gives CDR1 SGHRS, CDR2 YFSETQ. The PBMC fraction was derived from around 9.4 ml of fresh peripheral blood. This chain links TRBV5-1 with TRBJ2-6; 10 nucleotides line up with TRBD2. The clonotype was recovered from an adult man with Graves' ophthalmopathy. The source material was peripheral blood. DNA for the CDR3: TGCGCCAGCAGCTTGGCACTAGCGGGGATCTCTGGGGCCAACGTCCTGACTTTC. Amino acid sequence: CASSLALAGISGANVLTF. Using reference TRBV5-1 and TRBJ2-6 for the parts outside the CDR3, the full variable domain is KAGVTQTPRYLIKTRGQQVTLSCSPISGHRSVSWYQQTPGQGLQFLFEYFSETQRNKGNFPGRFSGRQFSNSRSEMNVSTLELGDSALYLCASSLALAGISGANVLTFGAGSRLTVL.